Presented here are 4 T cell receptor beta chains from one specimen sequenced in a study of cytomegalovirus exposure and HLA in healthy donors (dated by TCRdb to about 2017). The protocol used for the library was the immunoSEQ multiplex PCR assay. For the multiplex PCR, a mixture combining 60 forward primers for TCR Vbeta segments and 13 reverse primers for TCR Jbeta segments was used. TCRdb stores this immuneACCESS table with in-frame sequences only. Part of the clones is absent; in the studies checked, under half of the shortfall reflects unresolved V genes, and no reason is known for the rest. This sample gives 100,000 to 150,000 clones in total; around 81% of them show up just once. The top ten constitute around 1.8% of the sample. The sample was PBMCs. The receptor set was obtained from a woman aged 45-59 years in good health and CMV-seronegative.

The chain has TRBV30 and TRBJ1-1; D is undetermined. CDR1 is GTSNPN and CDR2 is SVGIG in the germline V gene (reference sequence). The CDR3 runs 13 residues. V lost 0 bases, J lost 0 bases, and 5 bases lay in between. The CDR3 loop is CAWSVHMNTEAFF. In DNA, the CDR3 is TGTGCCTGGAGTGTACATATGAACACTGAAGCTTTCTTT.

The rearrangement joins TRBV5-8 to TRBJ1-2; 7 nucleotides agree with TRBD1. This CDR3 comprises 14 residues. Germline CDR1 SGHTS, CDR2 YDEGEE. V gave up 1 base and J gave up 8 bases; unmatched junction bases: 8. The CDR3 DNA follows: TGTGCCAGCAGCTTGAAACAGGGGTTTAAAGGCTACACCTTC. Translated, it gives CASSLKQGFKGYTF. Variable domain in full (rest from reference TRBV5-8 and TRBJ1-2): EAGVTQSPTHLIKTRGQQATLRCSPISGHTSVYWYQQALGLGLQFLLWYDEGEERNRGNFPPRFSGRQFPNYSSELNVNALELEDSALYLCASSLKQGFKGYTFGSGTRLTVV.

The chain is built from TRBV19 and TRBJ2-4; the D gene is possibly TRBD1 (5 bases). V was shortened by 3 bases and J by 8 bases, with 11 bases between the two germline ends. The length of the CDR3 is 13 residues. The germline V gene has CDR1 LNHDA and CDR2 SQIVND (reference sequence). Here the CDR3 DNA reads TGTGCCAGTAGTATCAGGGCCCGGGACATTCAGTACTTC. Translation gives CASSIRARDIQYF.

A single count supports this clone. The chain has TRBV19 and TRBJ2-7, with D maybe TRBD1 (6 bases). The CDR3 runs to 13 residues. In germline, CDR1 is LNHDA, CDR2 SQIVND (reference sequence). V gave up 3 bases and J gave up 7 bases, with 13 bases separating them. The CDR3 spells CASSIDGQGEQYF. CDR3 sequence (DNA): TGTGCCAGTAGTATTGACGGGCAGGGGGAGCAGTACTTC.